This T cell receptor (beta chain) was profiled in a study of cytomegalovirus exposure and HLA in healthy donors. Study context: A prior study identified 110 million or so unique TCR beta sequences from 180 million or so T cells.

This PCR relied on a set of 60 Vbeta primers and 13 Jbeta primers. Some clones are missing from TCRdb's copy, which holds only in-frame ones; the method was immunoSEQ multiplex PCR. Of 130,000 to 150,000 clones in the sample, 65% to 80% were seen once. A remark on this clone: This specimen includes other DNA sequences encoding the same CDR3.

This CDR3 region has 12 residues. Germline lookup yields CDR1 SQVTM and CDR2 ANQGSEA. With V trimmed by 4 bases and J by 8 bases, 6 bases remained unmatched. What was sequenced was PBMCs. The rearrangement links TRBV29-1 to TRBJ1-2; 8 nucleotides align to TRBD1. This clonotype originated in a middle-aged woman in good health and CMV-seronegative. For the CDR3, the DNA is TGCAGCGTTGCTCAGGGGGCAGGCGGCTACACCTTC. Translating gives CSVAQGAGGYTF. Variable domain in full (rest from reference TRBV29-1 and TRBJ1-2): SAVISQKPSRDICQRGTSLTIQCQVDSQVTMMFWYRQQPGQSLTLIATANQGSEATYESGFVIDKFPISRPNLTFSTLTVSNMSPEDSSIYLCSVAQGAGGYTFGSGTRLTVV.